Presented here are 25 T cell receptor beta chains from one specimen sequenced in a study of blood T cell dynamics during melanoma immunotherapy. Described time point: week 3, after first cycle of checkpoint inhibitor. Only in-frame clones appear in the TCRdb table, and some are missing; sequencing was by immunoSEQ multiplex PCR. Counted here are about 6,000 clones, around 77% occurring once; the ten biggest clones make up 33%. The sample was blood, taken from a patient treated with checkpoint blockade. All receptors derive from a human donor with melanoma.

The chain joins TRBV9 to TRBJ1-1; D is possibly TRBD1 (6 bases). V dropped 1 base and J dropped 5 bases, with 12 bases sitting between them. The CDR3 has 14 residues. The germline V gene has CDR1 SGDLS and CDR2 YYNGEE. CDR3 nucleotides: TGTGCCAGCAGCGTAACACAGGGTGATACTGAAGCTTTCTTT. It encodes CASSVTQGDTEAFF.

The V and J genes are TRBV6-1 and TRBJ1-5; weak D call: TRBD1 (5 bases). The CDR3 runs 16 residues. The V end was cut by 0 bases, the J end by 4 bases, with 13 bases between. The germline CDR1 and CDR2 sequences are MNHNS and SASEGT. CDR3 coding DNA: TGTGCCAGCAGTGAAGCTCTGGGGGGTTCTAATCAGCCCCAGCATTTT. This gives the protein CASSEALGGSNQPQHF.

The chain's CDR3 is CASSPPQGTQYF. DNA of the CDR3: TGTGCCAGCAGTCCGCCTCAGGGGACCCAGTACTTC. The chain employs TRBV6-6 and TRBJ2-5, with D maybe TRBD1 (5 bases). CDR1 is MNHNY, CDR2 SVGAGI, per germline (reference sequence). Trimming took 5 bases from V and 7 from J, leaving 11 bases between them. CDR3 length equals 12 residues.

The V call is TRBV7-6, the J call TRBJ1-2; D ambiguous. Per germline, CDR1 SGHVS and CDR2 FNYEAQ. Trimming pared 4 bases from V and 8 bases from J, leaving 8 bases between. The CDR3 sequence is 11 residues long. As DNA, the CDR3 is TGTGCCAGCAGCTCCCTTTGGGGCTACACCTTC. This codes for CASSSLWGYTF.

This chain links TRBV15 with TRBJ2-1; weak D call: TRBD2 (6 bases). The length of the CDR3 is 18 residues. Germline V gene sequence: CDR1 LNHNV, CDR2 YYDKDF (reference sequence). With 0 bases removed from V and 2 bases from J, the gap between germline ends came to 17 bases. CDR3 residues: CATSRDLPGDYPYNEQFF. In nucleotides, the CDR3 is TGTGCCACCAGCAGAGATCTGCCGGGAGATTACCCCTACAATGAGCAGTTCTTC.

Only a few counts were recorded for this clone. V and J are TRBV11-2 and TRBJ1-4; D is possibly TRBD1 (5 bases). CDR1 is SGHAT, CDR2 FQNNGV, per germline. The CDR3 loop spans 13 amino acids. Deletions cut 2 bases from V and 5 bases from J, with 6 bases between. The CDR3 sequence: CASSLRTNEKLFF. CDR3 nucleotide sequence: TGTGCCAGCAGCTTACGGACAAATGAAAAACTGTTTTTT.

The CDR3 DNA reads as TGTGCCAGCAGCGAAAGTGGGGAGAACACCGGGGAGCTGTTTTTT. The encoded protein is CASSESGENTGELFF. This chain uses TRBV6-9 with TRBJ2-2; the D is unclear. The CDR3 spans 15 residues. The germline V and J ends were trimmed by 6 bases and 1 base, with 12 bases remaining between them. Germline assignment: CDR1 MNHGY and CDR2 SVAAGI.

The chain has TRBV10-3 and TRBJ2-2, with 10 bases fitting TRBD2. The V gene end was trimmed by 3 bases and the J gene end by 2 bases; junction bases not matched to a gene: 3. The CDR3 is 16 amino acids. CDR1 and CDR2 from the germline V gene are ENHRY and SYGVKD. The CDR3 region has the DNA TGTGCCATCAGTGAAACTAGCGGGGTCAACACCGGGGAGCTGTTTTTT. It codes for CAISETSGVNTGELFF.

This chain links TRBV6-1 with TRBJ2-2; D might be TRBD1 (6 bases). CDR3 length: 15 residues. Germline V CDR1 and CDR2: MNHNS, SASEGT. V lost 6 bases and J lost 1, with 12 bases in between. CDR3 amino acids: CASSRGQVNTGELFF. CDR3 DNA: TGTGCCAGCAGCCGGGGACAAGTGAACACCGGGGAGCTGTTTTTT.

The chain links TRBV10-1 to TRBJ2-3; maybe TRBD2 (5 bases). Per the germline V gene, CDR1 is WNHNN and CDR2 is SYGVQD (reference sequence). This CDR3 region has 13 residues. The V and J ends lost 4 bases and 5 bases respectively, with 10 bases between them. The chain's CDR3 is CASSGGVQDTQYF. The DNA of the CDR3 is TGCGCCAGCAGTGGGGGAGTACAAGATACGCAGTATTTT.

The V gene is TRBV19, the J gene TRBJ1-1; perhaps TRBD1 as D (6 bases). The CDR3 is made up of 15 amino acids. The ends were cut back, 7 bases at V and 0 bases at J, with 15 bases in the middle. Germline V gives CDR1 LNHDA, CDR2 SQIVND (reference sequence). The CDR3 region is CASTTSGGLNTEAFF. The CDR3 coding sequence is TGTGCCAGTACCACCTCGGGGGGCCTGAACACTGAAGCTTTCTTT.

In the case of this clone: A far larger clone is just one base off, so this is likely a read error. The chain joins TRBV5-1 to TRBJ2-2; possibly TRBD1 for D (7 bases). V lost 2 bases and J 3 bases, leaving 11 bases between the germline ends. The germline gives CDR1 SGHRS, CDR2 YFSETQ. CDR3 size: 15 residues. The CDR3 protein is CASSFRGADTGELFF. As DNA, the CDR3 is TGCGCCAGCAGCTTCAGGGGGGCCGACACCGGGGAGCTGTTTTTT.

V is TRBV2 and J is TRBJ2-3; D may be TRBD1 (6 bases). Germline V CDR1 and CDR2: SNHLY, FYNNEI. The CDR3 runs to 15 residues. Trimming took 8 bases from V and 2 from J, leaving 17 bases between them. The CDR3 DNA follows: TGTGCCAGCTTCGGGACACCGCCACCCACAGATACGCAGTATTTT. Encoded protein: CASFGTPPPTDTQYF.

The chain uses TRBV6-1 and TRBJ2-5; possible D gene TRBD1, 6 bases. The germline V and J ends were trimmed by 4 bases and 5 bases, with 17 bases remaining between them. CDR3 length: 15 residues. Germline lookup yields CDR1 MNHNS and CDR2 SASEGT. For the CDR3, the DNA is TGTGCCAGCAGTGCTTGGGGTCTAGGGGGTGAGACCCAGTACTTC. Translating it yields CASSAWGLGGETQYF.

The CDR3 coding sequence is TGTGCCAGCAGTTTAAGGTTTCAGGGGACCGGGGAGCTGTTTTTT. Translating gives CASSLRFQGTGELFF. The chain uses TRBV28 and TRBJ2-2; perhaps TRBD1 as D (6 bases). CDR1 and CDR2 (germline): MDHEN, SYDVKM. The V gene lost 2 bases and the J gene lost 5 bases, with 12 bases spanning the gap. The CDR3 length is 15 residues.

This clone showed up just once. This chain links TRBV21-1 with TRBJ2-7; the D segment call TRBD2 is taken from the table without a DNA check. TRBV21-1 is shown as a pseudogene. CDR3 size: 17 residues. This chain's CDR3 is CASSQDWLRGLGYEQYF. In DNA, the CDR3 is TGTGCCAGCAGCCAAGATTGGCTACGGGGATTGGGCTACGAGCAGTACTTC.

The CDR3 nucleotides are TGTGCCAGTAGTATAGTCGGGCAGATGAACACTGAAGCTTTCTTT. This encodes CASSIVGQMNTEAFF. V gene TRBV19 combines with J gene TRBJ1-1, with D uncertain. CDR1 LNHDA and CDR2 SQIVND come from the germline V gene (reference sequence). V lost 1 base to trimming and J lost 0 bases, with 9 bases between them. CDR3 length: 15 residues. The full variable domain, its missing parts supplied by reference TRBV19 and TRBJ1-1, is DGGITQSPKYLFRKEGQNVTLSCEQNLNHDAMYWYRQDPGQGLRLIYYSQIVNDFQKGDIAEGYSVSREKKESFPLTVTSAQKNPTAFYLCASSIVGQMNTEAFFGQGTRLTVV.

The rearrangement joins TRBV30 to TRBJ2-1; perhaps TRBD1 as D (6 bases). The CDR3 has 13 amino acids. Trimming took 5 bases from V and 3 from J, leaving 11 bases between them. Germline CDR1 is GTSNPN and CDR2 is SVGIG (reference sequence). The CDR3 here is CAWEGVSYNEQFF. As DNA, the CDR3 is TGTGCCTGGGAGGGGGTAAGCTACAATGAGCAGTTCTTC.

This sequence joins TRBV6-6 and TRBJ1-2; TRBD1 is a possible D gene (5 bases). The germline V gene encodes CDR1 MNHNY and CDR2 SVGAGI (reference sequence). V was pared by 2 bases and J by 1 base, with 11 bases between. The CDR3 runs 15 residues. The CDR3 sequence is CASSYTGGHNYGYTF. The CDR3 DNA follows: TGTGCCAGCAGTTACACGGGGGGTCATAACTATGGCTACACCTTC.

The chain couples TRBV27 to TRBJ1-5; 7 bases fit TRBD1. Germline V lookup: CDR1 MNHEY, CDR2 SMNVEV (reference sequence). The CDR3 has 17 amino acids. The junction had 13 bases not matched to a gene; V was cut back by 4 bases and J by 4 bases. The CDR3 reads CASSSRRQGASNQPQHF. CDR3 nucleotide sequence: TGTGCCAGCAGTTCGCGACGACAGGGCGCCTCAAATCAGCCCCAGCATTTT.

CDR3: CASSLSLLDTQYF. Here the CDR3 DNA reads TGTGCCAGCAGCTTAAGTTTGCTAGATACGCAGTATTTT. The rearrangement links TRBV11-2 to TRBJ2-3, with D unresolved. Germline CDR1 SGHAT, CDR2 FQNNGV. V lost 2 bases and J lost 5, with 8 bases in between. CDR3 size: 13 residues. Supplemented by reference TRBV11-2 and TRBJ2-3, the full variable domain reads EAGVAQSPRYKIIEKRQSVAFWCNPISGHATLYWYQQILGQGPKLLIQFQNNGVVDDSQLPKDRFSAERLKGVDSTLKIQPAKLEDSAVYLCASSLSLLDTQYFGPGTRLTVL.

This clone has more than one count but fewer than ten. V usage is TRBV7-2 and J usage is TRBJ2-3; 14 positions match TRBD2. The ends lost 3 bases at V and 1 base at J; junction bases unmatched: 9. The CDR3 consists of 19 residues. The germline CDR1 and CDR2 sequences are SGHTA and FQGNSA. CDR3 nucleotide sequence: TGTGCCAGCAGCTTCGCCAGGACTAGCGGGAGGTGGGGCACAGATACGCAGTATTTT. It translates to CASSFARTSGRWGTDTQYF.

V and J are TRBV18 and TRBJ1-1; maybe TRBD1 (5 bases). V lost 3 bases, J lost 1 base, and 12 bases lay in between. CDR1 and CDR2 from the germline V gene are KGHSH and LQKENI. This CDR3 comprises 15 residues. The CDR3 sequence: CASSPGRQTNTEAFF. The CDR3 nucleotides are TGTGCCAGCTCACCGGGGAGACAGACGAACACTGAAGCTTTCTTT. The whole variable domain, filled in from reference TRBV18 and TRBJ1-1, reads NAGVMQNPRHLVRRRGQEARLRCSPMKGHSHVYWYRQLPEEGLKFMVYLQKENIIDESGMPKERFSAEFPKEGPSILRIQQVVRGDSAAYFCASSPGRQTNTEAFFGQGTRLTVV.

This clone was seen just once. The CDR3 loop reads CASIEGQGVNTIYF. The CDR3 DNA reads TGTGCCAGCATAGAGGGACAGGGGGTTAACACCATATATTTT. This chain joins TRBV6-1 and TRBJ1-3; TRBD1 agrees at 11 bases. The CDR3 runs 14 residues. Germline CDR1 MNHNS, CDR2 SASEGT. V lost 7 bases, J lost 7 bases, and 6 bases stayed unmatched.

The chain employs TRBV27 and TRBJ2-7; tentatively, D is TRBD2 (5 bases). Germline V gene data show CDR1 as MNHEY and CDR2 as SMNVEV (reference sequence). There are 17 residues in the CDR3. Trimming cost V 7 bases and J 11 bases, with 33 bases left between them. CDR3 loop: CASTPTGLAVVQRVEYF. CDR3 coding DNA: TGTGCCAGCACCCCAACCGGGCTAGCTGTTGTACAAAGGGTGGAGTACTTC.